These 16 T cell receptor beta chains were sequenced from one sample in a study of post-analysis software for immune sequencing data. Study-level points and caveats: Comparison of patients with controls showed 4 to 6 TRBV segments more frequent in patients, TRBV5-6, TRBV5-1 and TRBV20-1 among them.

No antigen has been assigned to these receptors. Incorporated into the TCR beta cDNA libraries were unique molecular identifiers, which served to reduce PCR and sequencing biases. TCRdb redid the calling of the PCR reads with MiXCR, one entry per CDR3 protein. This table has 820,000 or so distinct CDR3 sequences, about 50% appearing once. Sequenced input: blood. Receptors were obtained from a girl aged 10 to 17 with multiple sclerosis.

In its sample, this clonotype was seen a few times. The chain is built from TRBV7-2 and TRBJ2-3; no clear D. Between the trimmed V and J ends, which lost 3 bases and 1 base, there was a span of 8 bases. Germline values: CDR1 SGHTA, CDR2 FQGNSA. The CDR3 length is 14 residues. The CDR3 DNA is TGTGCCAGCAGCTTCCACCCCCGCACAGATACGCAGTATTTT. Translating gives CASSFHPRTDTQYF.

This clonotype was counted a single time. The chain couples TRBV7-3 to TRBJ2-2; no clear D gene. The germline V and J ends were trimmed by 4 bases and 1 base, with 7 bases remaining between them. CDR3 length: 14 residues. Germline V lookup: CDR1 SGHTA, CDR2 FQGTGA. The CDR3 region has the DNA TGTGCCAGCAGCTCGGACGGGAACACCGGGGAGCTGTTTTTT. It codes for CASSSDGNTGELFF.

With regard to this clonotype: Germline is not matched at one junction end, which may reflect a read error. As DNA, the CDR3 is TGCAGTGCTTTCCGGGACCCCTACAATGAACAGTTCTTC. This codes for CSAFRDPYNEQFF. This chain links TRBV20-1 with TRBJ2-1, with D perhaps given as TRBD1 or TRBD2 (5 bases each). CDR3 length: 13 amino acids. The germline V gene encodes CDR1 DFQATT and CDR2 SNEGSKA (reference sequence).

The table lists this clonotype with a few counts. The rearrangement uses TRBV20-1 and TRBJ2-5, with no clear D. CDR3 length: 15 residues. The ends were cut back, 0 bases at V and 4 bases at J, with 15 bases in the middle. Germline-derived CDR1 and CDR2 are DFQATT and SNEGSKA (reference sequence). This chain's CDR3 is CSARDPVIGRETQYF. CDR3 nucleotide sequence: TGCAGTGCTAGAGATCCGGTCATCGGCAGAGAGACCCAGTACTTC.

V gene TRBV7-6 combines with J gene TRBJ1-2; 9 nucleotides match TRBD1. With 3 bases clipped from V and 4 bases from J, the junction kept 9 bases outside the gene matches. CDR1 and CDR2 (germline): SGHVS, FNYEAQ. CDR3 size: 16 residues. The CDR3 protein is CASSLTDRGEVYGYTF. The CDR3 coding sequence is TGTGCCAGCAGCTTGACGGACAGGGGTGAGGTCTATGGCTACACCTTC.

The table lists this clonotype with a count of one. V usage is TRBV9 and J usage is TRBJ2-7; D is perhaps TRBD1 (5 bases). The V and J ends lost 1 base and 6 bases respectively, with 14 bases between them. The CDR3 has 14 amino acids. Germline V CDR1 and CDR2: SGDLS, YYNGEE. The CDR3 loop is CASSVFQGSREQYF. CDR3 bases: TGTGCCAGCAGCGTATTCCAGGGATCGCGCGAGCAGTACTTC. The full variable domain, with the rest looked up from reference TRBV9 and TRBJ2-7, is DSGVTQTPKHLITATGQRVTLRCSPRSGDLSVYWYQQSLDQGLQFLIQYYNGEERAKGNILERFSAQQFPDLHSELNLSSLELGDSALYFCASSVFQGSREQYFGPGTRLTVT.

In its sample, this clonotype was seen a few times. The chain couples TRBV20-1 to TRBJ1-1; TRBD1 agrees at 10 bases. The CDR3 spans 13 residues. The ends lost 6 bases at V and 6 bases at J; junction bases unmatched: 7. Per the germline V gene, CDR1 is DFQATT and CDR2 is SNEGSKA (reference sequence). Here the CDR3 DNA reads TGCAGTGCGCGGGGACAGGGGAGGGCTGAAGCTTTCTTT. It encodes CSARGQGRAEAFF.

Worth noting for this clonotype: The junction shows a germline mismatch at one end, possibly a read error. V and J are TRBV7-7 and TRBJ2-1; D uncertain. Germline CDR1 is SSHAT and CDR2 is FNYEAQ (reference sequence). The CDR3 extends over 14 amino acids. CDR3 in amino acids: CASSLRATNNEQFF. CDR3 in DNA: TGTGCTAGCAGCTTACGGGCTACTAACAATGAGCAGTTCTTC.

The chain is built from TRBV7-9 and TRBJ2-4; D is perhaps TRBD1 or TRBD2 (6 bases each). The J call may be wrong; the DNA end is better matched by TRBJ2-7. Germline CDR1 SEHNR, CDR2 FQNEAQ (reference sequence). This CDR3 is 17 amino acids long. The CDR3 coding sequence is TGTGCCAGCAGCTTAGTTTCCGAAGCATGGAGGGGGGACGAGCAGTACTTC. Translated, it gives CASSLVSEAWRGDEQYF.

This clonotype appeared a few times. The J gene is TRBJ2-7, the V gene TRBV7-3; 9 bases match TRBD1. This CDR3 is 16 amino acids long. With 3 bases clipped from V and 4 bases from J, the junction kept 10 bases outside the gene matches. Germline V gene data show CDR1 as SGHTA and CDR2 as FQGTGA. CDR3 sequence: CASSFRPGQGDYEQYF. The CDR3 DNA is TGTGCCAGCAGCTTCAGGCCGGGACAGGGAGATTACGAGCAGTACTTC.

This chain links TRBV6-1 with TRBJ2-1; TRBD2 matches at 10 bases. Germline V gene lookup returns CDR1 MNHNS and CDR2 SASEGT. The CDR3 has 16 amino acids. Trimming cost V 1 base and J 7 bases; bases outside gene matches: 7. DNA for the CDR3: TGTGCCAGCAGTGAAGATGCGAGCGGGGGGGGTAATGAGCAGTTCTTC. The encoded protein is CASSEDASGGGNEQFF.

The chain is built from TRBV12-3 or TRBV12-4 and TRBJ2-3; no clear D gene. V was trimmed by 7 bases and J by 1 base, leaving 12 bases between them. The CDR3 is 14 amino acids. This chain's CDR3 is CASKGLRGTDTQYF. The DNA of the CDR3 is TGTGCCAGCAAAGGTCTCCGGGGCACAGATACGCAGTATTTT.

The genes are TRBV29-1 and TRBJ1-2; D gene ambiguous. V was clipped by 7 bases and J by 6 bases, with 12 bases between them. This CDR3 has 11 residues. Germline assignment: CDR1 SQVTM and CDR2 ANQGSEA. CDR3 DNA sequence: TGCAGCGGGAGGGAGGGCCATGGCTACACCTTC. Amino acids: CSGREGHGYTF.

The chain is built from TRBV2 and TRBJ1-2; TRBD1 agrees at 7 bases. There are 15 residues in the CDR3. Germline-derived CDR1 and CDR2 are SNHLY and FYNNEI. With 4 bases clipped from V and 3 bases from J, the junction kept 8 bases outside the gene matches. The DNA of the CDR3 is TGTGCCAGCAGTGTTGAGGGGGCGGCTTACTATGGCTACACCTTC. Its protein is CASSVEGAAYYGYTF. Full variable domain (missing parts from reference TRBV2 and TRBJ1-2): EPEVTQTPSHQVTQMGQEVILRCVPISNHLYFYWYRQILGQKVEFLVSFYNNEISEKSEIFDDQFSVERPDGSNFTLKIRSTKLEDSAMYFCASSVEGAAYYGYTFGSGTRLTVV.

This clonotype was counted once. The chain combines TRBV28 with TRBJ1-1; D gene ambiguous. Germline V gives CDR1 MDHEN, CDR2 SYDVKM. The CDR3 runs to 13 residues. In nucleotides, the CDR3 is TGTGCTACGCGCTCTCAAGCGAACACTGAAGCTTTCTTT. Its translation is CATRSQANTEAFF.

There are a few counts of this clonotype. The chain recombines TRBV29-1 with TRBJ2-7, with 9 bases identical to TRBD1. Per the germline V gene, CDR1 is SQVTM and CDR2 is ANQGSEA. V lost 6 bases and J lost 3; bases outside the gene matches: 9. The CDR3 is 14 amino acids. The CDR3 DNA reads TGCAGCGTAAAACGCACAGGGGGCCTCTACGAGCAGTACTTC. Encoded protein: CSVKRTGGLYEQYF.